This T cell receptor beta chain is drawn from a study of CD8+CD57+ T cells in acquired aplastic anemia. The template used for profiling TCR beta VDJ and CDR3 was genomic DNA. TCRdb passed the reads through MiXCR, listing each CDR3 protein once. The sample carries around 130,000 distinct CDR3 sequences, 58% recorded once. The V gene lost 0 bases and the J gene lost 6 bases, with 15 bases spanning the gap. This CDR3 contains 14 residues. Germline CDR1 and CDR2: DFQATT and SNEGSKA (reference sequence). Patients picked for sequencing had shown CD8+CD57+ cell expansion detected by flow cytometry. Sequencing used sorted CD4+, CD8+, or CD8+CD57+ T cells (not recorded which) from PBMCs. The TCR originated in a human donor with aplastic anemia. The V and J genes are TRBV20-1 and TRBJ2-7, with a possible D match to TRBD2 (6 bases). CDR3 DNA sequence: TGCAGTGCTAGAGATCGGAGGGCCTTGGGCGAGCAGTACTTC. Encoded protein: CSARDRRALGEQYF.